A single sample is the source of the 32 T cell receptor beta chains below, sequenced in a study of cytomegalovirus exposure and HLA in healthy donors. Use of 60 Vbeta and 13 Jbeta primers characterized the PCR. This table comes from immunoSEQ multiplex PCR, and its TCRdb copy is limited to in-frame clones, with some not included. The sample lists 140,000 to 150,000 clones; roughly two thirds were seen once. What was sequenced was PBMCs. The receptors were gathered from a male donor in good health and CMV-seronegative.

For the CDR3, the DNA is TGTGCCAGCAGCTTGGGACAGGGATCGAACACTGAAGCTTTCTTT. Amino acids: CASSLGQGSNTEAFF. This sequence joins TRBV5-4 and TRBJ1-1, with 7 bases fitting TRBD1. V shed 0 bases and J 1 base; nucleotides not matched to a gene: 3. The CDR3 extends over 15 amino acids. Germline V gene sequence: CDR1 SGHNT, CDR2 YYREEE (reference sequence).

V and J are TRBV6-1 and TRBJ2-5; 7 bases map to TRBD2. The germline gives CDR1 MNHNS, CDR2 SASEGT. Trimming took 7 bases from V and 3 from J; bases not matched to a gene: 11. The CDR3 has 15 residues. In DNA form, the CDR3 reads TGTGCCAGCATCATAGCAGGGAGGGCGAAAGAGACCCAGTACTTC. Residues: CASIIAGRAKETQYF.

The chain recombines TRBV11-2 with TRBJ2-5; possible D gene TRBD2, 5 bases. CDR1 and CDR2 from the germline V gene are SGHAT and FQNNGV. Trimming stripped 1 base from V and 5 bases from J, with 17 bases between. There are 16 residues in the CDR3. CDR3 coding DNA: TGTGCCAGCAGCTTAGTGGTAGGCCTGAGGGCGGAGACCCAGTACTTC. Protein sequence: CASSLVVGLRAETQYF.

The chain recombines TRBV4-3 with TRBJ1-5; D is perhaps TRBD1 (5 bases). With 0 bases removed from V and 2 bases from J, the gap between germline ends came to 11 bases. Germline lookup yields CDR1 LGHNA and CDR2 YSLEER. The CDR3 runs to 16 residues. In nucleotides, the CDR3 is TGCGCCAGCAGCCAAGAAACGGGGGTGGGCAATCAGCCCCAGCATTTT. Residues: CASSQETGVGNQPQHF.

Comments on this clone: Other DNA sequences of this sample code for an identical CDR3. The V call is TRBV4-1, the J call TRBJ1-5; the D gene is possibly TRBD1 (5 bases). The germline V gene encodes CDR1 MGHRA and CDR2 YSYEKL. V lost 0 bases and J 7 bases, leaving 13 bases between the germline ends. This CDR3 region has 15 residues. CDR3 bases: TGCGCCAGCAGCCAAGATTACGGGGGGAACCAGCCCCAGCATTTT. Its translation: CASSQDYGGNQPQHF.

This clone has just a few counts. The sample has other DNA sequences that encode this CDR3 too. The V and J genes are TRBV6-1 and TRBJ1-5; D uncertain. V dropped 7 bases and J dropped 0 bases, with 7 bases sitting between them. This CDR3 is built from 13 residues. Per germline, CDR1 MNHNS and CDR2 SASEGT. CDR3 DNA sequence: TGTGCCAGCACCGGGTATAGCAATCAGCCCCAGCATTTT. The encoded protein is CASTGYSNQPQHF.

The chain uses TRBV7-2 and TRBJ1-4, with 8 nucleotides matching TRBD1. The V gene's germline CDR1 is SGHTA and CDR2 FQGNSA. The CDR3 sequence is 14 residues long. V shed 7 bases, J shed 5 bases, and the junction held 6 bases outside the gene matches. The DNA of the CDR3 is TGTGCCAGCAACCAGGACAGGGTAAATGAAAAACTGTTTTTT. Protein sequence: CASNQDRVNEKLFF.

This clone was seen more than once but under ten times. This rearrangement joins TRBV27 to TRBJ2-1; D is unclear. The CDR3 extends over 15 amino acids. Deletions cut 7 bases from V and 4 bases from J, with 17 bases between. CDR1 is MNHEY and CDR2 is SMNVEV in the germline V gene (reference sequence). CDR3 nucleotides: TGTGCCAGCAAGGCCCCAGCTCGCGGTTACAATGAGCAGTTCTTC. Its translation: CASKAPARGYNEQFF.

The sample holds a few counts of this clone. The chain employs TRBV10-2 and TRBJ1-3; 7 bases line up with TRBD1. CDR3 length: 15 residues. The germline V gene has CDR1 WSHSY and CDR2 SAAADI. Trimming at V came to 3 bases and at J to 0 bases, leaving 2 bases not matched to a gene. The CDR3 here is CASSDRGSSGNTIYF. In DNA, the CDR3 is TGCGCCAGCAGTGACAGGGGGAGCTCTGGAAACACCATATATTTT.

This clone was detected only once. The chain links TRBV19 to TRBJ1-2; 11 bases fit TRBD1. The length of the CDR3 is 18 residues. In germline, CDR1 is LNHDA, CDR2 SQIVND (reference sequence). V was clipped by 7 bases and J by 0 bases; unmatched bases: 13. CDR3 bases: TGTGCCAGTACTCTGGTCGGGACAGGGGGGGATGCTAACTATGGCTACACCTTC. Its protein is CASTLVGTGGDANYGYTF.

This clone was detected a few times. The chain is built from TRBV7-6 and TRBJ2-1; 8 positions match TRBD2. J lost 1 base, V lost 6 bases, and 17 bases had no gene match. This CDR3 comprises 19 residues. The germline CDR1 and CDR2 sequences are SGHVS and FNYEAQ. CDR3 protein: CASSHISFSGVPSYNEQFF. CDR3 nucleotide sequence: TGTGCCAGCAGTCACATCAGTTTTAGCGGGGTTCCGTCCTACAATGAGCAGTTCTTC.

The chain has TRBV18 and TRBJ2-6; possibly TRBD2 for D (5 bases). CDR1 and CDR2 from the germline V gene are KGHSH and LQKENI. This CDR3 is 21 amino acids long. V shed 2 bases and J shed 0 bases, with 23 bases lying between them. CDR3: CASSPTSPRGYPLSGANVLTF. The CDR3 DNA is TGTGCCAGCTCACCAACCTCACCCCGGGGTTACCCTCTCTCTGGGGCCAACGTCCTGACTTTC.

This clone was detected only a few times. CDR3 protein: CASSLVGTATDTQYF. The CDR3, as DNA: TGCGCCAGCAGCTTGGTTGGGACAGCCACAGATACGCAGTATTTT. The V gene is TRBV5-1, the J gene TRBJ2-3, with 7 nucleotides matching TRBD1. CDR1 and CDR2 from the germline V gene are SGHRS and YFSETQ. After removal of 0 bases from V and 2 bases from J, the junction contained 3 bases not matched to a gene. The CDR3 is 15 amino acids.

The chain joins TRBV27 to TRBJ2-1; no reliable D call. The CDR3 loop spans 13 amino acids. V dropped 3 bases and J dropped 4 bases, with 7 bases sitting between them. Germline values: CDR1 MNHEY, CDR2 SMNVEV (reference sequence). DNA for the CDR3: TGTGCCAGCAGTTTCGACAAATACAATGAGCAGTTCTTC. It is translated as CASSFDKYNEQFF.

The genes are TRBV6-6 and TRBJ1-1, with 8 nucleotides matching TRBD1. The CDR3 is 15 residues long. V lost 11 bases to trimming and J lost 4 bases; unmatched junction nucleotides: 15. Germline loops: CDR1 MNHNY, CDR2 SVGAGI (reference sequence). DNA of the CDR3: TGTGCCGGTGACAGGGGTGTAGGGATGAGCACTGAAGCTTTCTTT. Translated: CAGDRGVGMSTEAFF.

The chain uses TRBV5-1 and TRBJ2-5; D may be TRBD2 (6 bases). The length of the CDR3 is 16 residues. CDR1 SGHRS and CDR2 YFSETQ come from the germline V gene. V was cut by 4 bases and J by 2 bases, with 18 bases left in between. The CDR3 loop reads CASSGRLRGVQETQYF. CDR3 DNA sequence: TGCGCCAGCAGCGGACGACTGCGCGGGGTTCAAGAGACCCAGTACTTC. The full variable domain, its missing parts supplied by reference TRBV5-1 and TRBJ2-5, is KAGVTQTPRYLIKTRGQQVTLSCSPISGHRSVSWYQQTPGQGLQFLFEYFSETQRNKGNFPGRFSGRQFSNSRSEMNVSTLELGDSALYLCASSGRLRGVQETQYFGPGTRLLVL.

The J gene is TRBJ1-2, the V gene TRBV6-6; D gene uncertain. Between the trimmed V and J ends, which lost 5 bases and 2 bases, there was a span of 15 bases. The CDR3 runs 15 residues. Germline values: CDR1 MNHNY, CDR2 SVGAGI (reference sequence). CDR3 in amino acids: CASSKPLRENYGYTF. CDR3 coding DNA: TGTGCCAGCAGTAAGCCTCTGCGGGAAAACTATGGCTACACCTTC.

The genes are TRBV13 and TRBJ2-2; 8 nucleotides match TRBD1. The CDR3 consists of 16 residues. Germline V gene sequence: CDR1 PRHDT, CDR2 FYEKMQ (reference sequence). V dropped 2 bases and J dropped 2; count of bases not matched to a gene: 4. CDR3 protein: CASSLFRGRNTGELFF. Written as DNA, the CDR3 is TGTGCCAGCAGCTTATTCAGGGGGCGAAACACCGGGGAGCTGTTTTTT.

The V call is TRBV5-4, the J call TRBJ1-4; 7 nucleotides agree with TRBD1. Germline V CDR1 and CDR2: SGHNT, YYREEE (reference sequence). CDR3 size: 14 residues. V was clipped by 4 bases and J by 6 bases; unmatched bases: 6. This CDR3 reads CASSGGGADEKLFF. CDR3 nucleotide sequence: TGTGCCAGCAGCGGAGGGGGCGCGGATGAAAAACTGTTTTTT.

CDR3 in DNA: TGTGCCAGCAGCTTGGGGCAGGCTGAGCAGTTCTTC. It yields the protein CASSLGQAEQFF. V and J are TRBV5-4 and TRBJ2-1, with D hard to call. Germline-derived CDR1 and CDR2 are SGHNT and YYREEE (reference sequence). The V end lost 0 bases, the J end lost 9 bases, and 7 bases lay between the germline ends. The CDR3 length is 12 residues.

Comments on this clone: Distinct nucleotide sequences in the sample also encode this CDR3. The chain employs TRBV6-5 and TRBJ1-1; tentatively, D is TRBD1 (5 bases). V shed 3 bases and J shed 4 bases, with 12 bases lying between them. CDR1 and CDR2 from the germline V gene are MNHEY and SVGAGI. The length of the CDR3 is 14 residues. The CDR3 region is CASSYRLDSTEAFF. Here the CDR3 DNA reads TGTGCCAGCAGTTATCGACTCGACAGCACTGAAGCTTTCTTT.

There are a few counts of this clone. The chain carries TRBV4-1 and TRBJ1-6; possible D gene TRBD1, 6 bases. This CDR3 has 16 residues. Germline V CDR1 and CDR2: MGHRA, YSYEKL. The V gene lost 0 bases and the J gene lost 9 bases, with 15 bases spanning the gap. CDR3 DNA: TGCGCCAGCAGCCAAGATGGGGCAGGGGTGAGTTCACCCCTCCACTTT. This gives the protein CASSQDGAGVSSPLHF.

V usage is TRBV9 and J usage is TRBJ1-1; 12 nucleotides line up with TRBD1. The CDR3 is made up of 19 amino acids. Looked up from germline, CDR1 is SGDLS and CDR2 is YYNGEE. Germline trimming cut 4 bases from V and 6 bases from J; bases unmatched to any gene: 19. CDR3 sequence (DNA): TGTGCCAGCAGCCGCTCTTTTGGGACGTCGGGACAGGGGGCGGCTGAAGCTTTCTTT. Translated: CASSRSFGTSGQGAAEAFF.

V gene TRBV6-1 combines with J gene TRBJ2-7; a possible D gene is TRBD2 (7 bases). CDR1 and CDR2 (germline): MNHNS, SASEGT. The CDR3 has 14 residues. V was cut by 7 bases and J by 2 bases, with 15 bases left in between. CDR3 region: CASTEGGFPYEQYF. CDR3 sequence (DNA): TGTGCCAGCACCGAGGGGGGGTTCCCCTACGAGCAGTACTTC.

This clone has only a few counts. CDR3 sequence (DNA): TGTGCCACCAGCAGAGGAGGCAGATTCACCGGGGAGCTGTTTTTT. Encoded protein: CATSRGGRFTGELFF. The chain links TRBV15 to TRBJ2-2; D gene uncertain. Germline values: CDR1 LNHNV, CDR2 YYDKDF (reference sequence). The CDR3 length is 15 residues. V gave up 1 base and J gave up 4 bases, with 10 bases separating them. The entire variable domain, with the rest obtained from reference TRBV15 and TRBJ2-2, is as follows: DAMVIQNPRYQVTQFGKPVTLSCSQTLNHNVMYWYQQKSSQAPKLLFHYYDKDFNNEADTPDNFQSRRPNTSFCFLDIRSPGLGDTAMYLCATSRGGRFTGELFFGEGSRLTVL.

V is TRBV7-2 and J is TRBJ2-2, with TRBD2 identical over 10 bases. The germline V gene encodes CDR1 SGHTA and CDR2 FQGNSA. The CDR3 runs to 15 residues. V was pared by 4 bases and J by 4 bases, with 3 bases of the junction left unmatched. The CDR3 region has the DNA TGTGCCAGCAGCTGGACTAGCGGCTCCACCGGGGAGCTGTTTTTT. Translating it yields CASSWTSGSTGELFF.

V and J are TRBV6-1 and TRBJ2-5, with D hard to call. This CDR3 comprises 13 residues. The germline V gene has CDR1 MNHNS and CDR2 SASEGT. V was cut by 0 bases and J by 4 bases, with 6 bases left in between. DNA of the CDR3: TGTGCCAGCAGTGAAGCTACAGTAGAGACCCAGTACTTC. It specifies CASSEATVETQYF.

The chain links TRBV14 to TRBJ2-5, with a weak D call TRBD2 (7 bases). V lost 7 bases, J lost 4 bases, and 13 bases lay in between. From germline, CDR1 is SGHDN and CDR2 FVKESK. The CDR3 runs to 13 residues. CDR3 sequence reads: CASMAGAGETQYF. The CDR3 DNA reads TGTGCCAGCATGGCGGGGGCGGGAGAGACCCAGTACTTC.

The V call is TRBV6-1, the J call TRBJ2-1; 11 bases align to TRBD2. Germline V gene sequence: CDR1 MNHNS, CDR2 SASEGT. V shed 7 bases and J 10 bases; nucleotides not matched to a gene: 12. This CDR3 is built from 15 residues. The CDR3 coding sequence is TGTGCCAGCAAAGTTTCGCTAGCGGGGGGCTTAGAGCAGTTCTTC. It specifies CASKVSLAGGLEQFF.

The chain uses TRBV6-5 and TRBJ1-1; maybe TRBD1 (5 bases). CDR1 MNHEY and CDR2 SVGAGI come from the germline V gene. Deletions cut 7 bases from V and 1 base from J, with 10 bases between. CDR3 size: 13 residues. CDR3 in DNA: TGTGCCAGCACTCGGGGGGGGAACACTGAAGCTTTCTTT. Translating it yields CASTRGGNTEAFF.

V is TRBV5-6 and J is TRBJ2-3, with TRBD2 matching over 11 bases. This CDR3 is 19 amino acids long. Germline values: CDR1 SGHDT, CDR2 YYEEEE. V was pared by 0 bases and J by 3 bases, with 12 bases of the junction left unmatched. The CDR3 DNA reads TGTGCCAGCAGCTTGGTATTGGTACTAGCGGGGGCACAAACAGATACGCAGTATTTT. Translation gives CASSLVLVLAGAQTDTQYF. Full variable domain (rest looked up from reference TRBV5-6 and TRBJ2-3): DAGVTQSPTHLIKTRGQQVTLRCSPKSGHDTVSWYQQALGQGPQFIFQYYEEEERQRGNFPDRFSGHQFPNYSSELNVNALLLGDSALYLCASSLVLVLAGAQTDTQYFGPGTRLTVL.

This clone was seen only a few times. The V call is TRBV11-1, the J call TRBJ2-7, with a weak D call TRBD1 (5 bases). The V gene lost 7 bases and the J gene lost 1 base, with 20 bases spanning the gap. This CDR3 has 16 residues. CDR1 is SGHAT, CDR2 FQDESV, per germline (reference sequence). This chain's CDR3 is CASKFDDSRESYEQYF. As DNA, the CDR3 is TGTGCCAGCAAGTTTGATGACAGCCGCGAGTCCTACGAGCAGTACTTC.